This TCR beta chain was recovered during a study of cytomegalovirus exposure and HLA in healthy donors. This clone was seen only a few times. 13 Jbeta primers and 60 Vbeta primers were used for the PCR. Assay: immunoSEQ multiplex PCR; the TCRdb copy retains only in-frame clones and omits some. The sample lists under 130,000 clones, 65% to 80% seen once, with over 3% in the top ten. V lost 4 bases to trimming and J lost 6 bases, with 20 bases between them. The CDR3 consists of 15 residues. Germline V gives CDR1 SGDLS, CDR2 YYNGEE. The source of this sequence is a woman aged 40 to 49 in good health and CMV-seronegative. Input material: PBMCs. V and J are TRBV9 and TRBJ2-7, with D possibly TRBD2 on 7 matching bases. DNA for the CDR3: TGTGCCAGCAGCAGGGGGGCGACTAGCTCGTCCGAGCAGTACTTC. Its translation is CASSRGATSSSEQYF.